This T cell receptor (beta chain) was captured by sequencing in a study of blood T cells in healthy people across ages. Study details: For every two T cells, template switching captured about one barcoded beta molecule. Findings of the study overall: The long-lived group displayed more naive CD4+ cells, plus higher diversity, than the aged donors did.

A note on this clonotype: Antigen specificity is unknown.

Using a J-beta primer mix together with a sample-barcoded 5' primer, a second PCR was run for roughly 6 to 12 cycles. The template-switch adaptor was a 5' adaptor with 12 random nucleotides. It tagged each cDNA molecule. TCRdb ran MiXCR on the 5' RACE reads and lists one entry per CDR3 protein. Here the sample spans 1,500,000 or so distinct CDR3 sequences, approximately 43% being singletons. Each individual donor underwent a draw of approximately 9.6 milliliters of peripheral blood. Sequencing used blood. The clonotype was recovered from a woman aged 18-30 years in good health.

DNA for the CDR3: TGCGCCAGCAGATTGGGGACAGGAGATAGCAATCAGCCCCAGCATTTT. It codes for CASRLGTGDSNQPQHF. The V call is TRBV4-1, the J call TRBJ1-5, with 8 nucleotides matching TRBD1. In germline, CDR1 is MGHRA, CDR2 YSYEKL. This CDR3 is built from 16 residues. V was clipped by 6 bases and J by 0 bases; unmatched bases: 7.